In this sample, the clone carrying this T cell receptor beta chain turned up a few times. Its matching antigen is unknown. From RNA transcripts, TCR beta CDR3 regions were amplified. HTBI primers drove first-round RT-PCR of the TCR CDR3. TCRdb recomputed calls from the multiplex PCR reads with MiXCR, one row per CDR3 protein. The table records over 500,000 distinct CDR3 sequences, 15% to 20% of them present only once. The sample belongs to a study of T cells in Graves' hyperthyroidism and ophthalmopathy. General study findings and limits: A median about 6.2 months before onset, the model predicted ophthalmopathy.

CDR1 DFQATT and CDR2 SNEGSKA come from the germline V gene (reference sequence). The V end lost 5 bases, the J end lost 4 bases, and 19 bases lay between the germline ends. The CDR3 runs to 15 residues. The genes are TRBV20-1 and TRBJ2-3; D might be TRBD1 (6 bases). Sequenced material: blood. The sequence came from a woman aged 30 to 39 with Graves' ophthalmopathy. The CDR3 DNA is TGCAGTGCTCCCCCTGGGGGCTCCCTGGCAGATACGCAGTATTTT. Translation gives CSAPPGGSLADTQYF.